This T cell receptor beta chain stems from a study of T cell repertoires in cytomegalovirus infection. Study as a whole: Public TCR beta signature analysis indicated the presence of both CMV infection and matching HLA type.

Study observations and caveats: The ex vivo response was dominated by HLA-C-restricted CMV-specific TCR beta clonotypes. Accumulated public TCR beta family frequency recognized individuals carrying CMV together with the relevant HLA.

As regards this clonotype: Its antigen is not identified.

This CDR3 comprises 16 residues. V gave up 6 bases and J gave up 6 bases; unmatched junction bases: 13. Per germline, CDR1 MNHNY and CDR2 SVGAGI (reference sequence). TCRdb reprocessed the reads via MiXCR and lists one record per CDR3 protein. The table shows 250,000 to 300,000 distinct CDR3 sequences, with around 20% occurring only once. V is TRBV6-6 and J is TRBJ1-2, with 10 positions matching TRBD1. This specimen consisted of cultured PBMCs, obtained from culture after CMV antigen stimulation. The TCR comes from a human donor in good health (CMV status not recorded). Some clones in this sample may be carry-over from other donors' samples. CDR3 nucleotide sequence: TGTGCCAGCAGCCAAGGATTGGACAGGGGGTGGGATGGCTACACCTTC. Amino acids: CASSQGLDRGWDGYTF.